The rows below give T cell receptor beta chains drawn from one sample of a study of blood T cells in healthy people across ages. TCRdb analysed the 5' RACE reads with MiXCR anew, one entry per CDR3 protein. The sample has about 1.6 million distinct CDR3 sequences, 30% to 35% seen once. Sequencing input: blood. These receptors originate from a woman aged 30 to 39 in good health. The CDR3 runs from the conserved cysteine through the conserved F or W. The order of the fields is J gene, V gene, D gene, CDR3 protein. A D gene is named only where the DNA matches it firmly.

J: TRBJ2-1
V: TRBV7-3
D: NA
CDR3: CASSEQGGAEQFF

J: TRBJ2-1
V: TRBV4-2
D: TRBD2
CDR3: CASSQAVRAGNNEQFF

J: TRBJ1-6
V: TRBV20-1
D: NA
CDR3: CSARGAGRNNSPLHF

J: TRBJ2-4
V: TRBV4-1
D: TRBD2
CDR3: CASSQEGLAGVVIQYF

J: TRBJ2-1
V: TRBV12-3/TRBV12-4
D: NA
CDR3: CASSLAPGGPYNEQFF

J: TRBJ2-7
V: TRBV6-1
D: TRBD2
CDR3: CAAAAGGTYEQYF

J: TRBJ2-3
V: TRBV25-1
D: NA
CDR3: CASSEYPSPSTDTQYF

J: TRBJ2-3
V: TRBV12-3/TRBV12-4
D: NA
CDR3: CASTMPETSTDTQYF

J: TRBJ2-1
V: TRBV20-1
D: NA
CDR3: CSASGADSLGNGQFF

J: TRBJ2-6
V: TRBV2
D: NA
CDR3: CASKTGLSGANVLTF

J: TRBJ2-3
V: TRBV2
D: TRBD2
CDR3: CASNTRGVADTQYF

J: TRBJ2-7
V: TRBV5-1
D: TRBD2
CDR3: CASSLLAGAYEQYF

J: TRBJ1-6
V: TRBV20-1
D: NA
CDR3: CSAIWVSDSPFHF

J: TRBJ1-1
V: TRBV4-1
D: TRBD1
CDR3: CASSHPSAGQGGLNTEAFF

J: TRBJ2-7
V: TRBV20-1
D: TRBD1
CDR3: CSAGDPSGGASYEQYF

J: TRBJ2-7
V: TRBV27
D: TRBD1
CDR3: CASSSRGTGGSYEQYF

J: TRBJ2-3
V: TRBV20-1
D: NA
CDR3: CSAWGSPRWYF

J: TRBJ2-1
V: TRBV4-1
D: NA
CDR3: CASSHDANNEQFF

J: TRBJ1-2
V: TRBV29-1
D: TRBD1
CDR3: CSVLRDRLYGYTF

J: TRBJ2-2
V: TRBV27
D: TRBD1
CDR3: CASSLSDQGVPGELFF

J: TRBJ2-5
V: TRBV21-1
D: NA
CDR3: CASARTFQETQYF

J: TRBJ1-2
V: TRBV9
D: NA
CDR3: CASSPGPSGSFGYTF

J: TRBJ2-1
V: TRBV6-1
D: NA
CDR3: CASSESGRYNEQFF

J: TRBJ2-5
V: TRBV5-5
D: NA
CDR3: CASSKGAEETQYF

J: TRBJ2-2
V: TRBV15
D: TRBD2
CDR3: CATSRDLAGVTGELFF

J: TRBJ2-1
V: TRBV20-1
D: TRBD2
CDR3: CGARGLGAVEQFF

J: TRBJ2-7
V: TRBV20-1
D: TRBD2
CDR3: CSARSLAGALGEQYF

J: TRBJ2-7
V: TRBV16
D: NA
CDR3: CASSQSYGFEQYF

J: TRBJ2-7
V: TRBV6-5
D: NA
CDR3: CAGKTEPRGGSYEQYF

J: TRBJ2-7
V: TRBV27
D: TRBD2
CDR3: CAGSSGRESYEQYF

J: NA
V: TRBV18
D: NA
CDR3: CASSPWQVETQYF

J: TRBJ2-5
V: TRBV7-2
D: NA
CDR3: CASSSLGDPQETQYF

J: TRBJ1-1
V: TRBV7-9
D: NA
CDR3: CASSLEARWTEAFF

J: TRBJ2-1
V: TRBV11-2
D: NA
CDR3: CASSLGRSYEQFF

J: TRBJ2-3
V: TRBV11-2
D: TRBD2
CDR3: CASSLGEPETSGRLSSTDTQYF

J: TRBJ2-5
V: TRBV4-1
D: TRBD2
CDR3: CASSLQRGGQETQYF

J: TRBJ2-7
V: TRBV6-6
D: TRBD1
CDR3: CASSYEGARSSYEQYF

J: TRBJ2-3
V: TRBV11-2
D: TRBD2
CDR3: CASSLELAVRDTQYF

J: TRBJ1-2
V: TRBV6-6
D: TRBD1
CDR3: CASSPQGVLSGYTF

J: TRBJ2-7
V: TRBV9
D: NA
CDR3: CASSAYSMAYEQYF

J: TRBJ2-3
V: TRBV20-1
D: NA
CDR3: CSAKFGPDTQYF

J: TRBJ2-7
V: TRBV7-9
D: TRBD1
CDR3: CASSLGQTGEYF

J: TRBJ2-1
V: TRBV7-2
D: NA
CDR3: CTSSLNRNNEQFF

J: TRBJ2-3
V: TRBV5-1
D: TRBD2
CDR3: CASSLEGLAGPGSTDTQYF